These T cell receptor beta chains were read from a single sample in a study of human T cells and chemical hapten exposure. Each CDR3 protein is one row after TCRdb ran MiXCR on the RACE reads. The sample records roughly 380,000 distinct CDR3 sequences, 4.5% to 5.5% being singletons. The sample here was whole blood, taken in connection with sensitization to the hapten diphenylcyclopropenone (DPC). These receptors all come from a woman aged 50 to 65 with alopecia areata. Some clones in this sample may be carry-over from other donors' samples. Each CDR3 is given without its conserved first and last residue. The D gene is left open where the match is weak.

j_gene: TRBJ2-1
d_gene: -
v_gene: TRBV7-8
CDR3aa: ASGQGPDNEQF

j_gene: TRBJ2-5
d_gene: -
v_gene: TRBV11-2
CDR3aa: ASSLGLTHLETQY

j_gene: TRBJ1-1
d_gene: -
v_gene: TRBV6-2/TRBV6-3
CDR3aa: ASSYPPTLGANTEAF

j_gene: TRBJ1-4
d_gene: -
v_gene: TRBV9
CDR3aa: ASSAFAADGKLF

j_gene: TRBJ1-6
d_gene: -
v_gene: TRBV10-3
CDR3aa: AISDAGESPLH

j_gene: TRBJ1-6
d_gene: -
v_gene: TRBV28
CDR3aa: ASSPKRASSYNSPLH

j_gene: TRBJ2-7
d_gene: TRBD2
v_gene: TRBV27
CDR3aa: ASSIAGGGYEQY

j_gene: TRBJ1-3
d_gene: -
v_gene: TRBV10-1
CDR3aa: ASSESGTSGNTIY

j_gene: TRBJ2-1
d_gene: TRBD2
v_gene: TRBV2
CDR3aa: ASRAGLAVNEQF

j_gene: TRBJ2-1
d_gene: TRBD2
v_gene: TRBV3-1
CDR3aa: ASSPTSGGPNEQF

j_gene: TRBJ2-7
d_gene: TRBD2
v_gene: TRBV9
CDR3aa: ASSSGGGDEQY

j_gene: TRBJ2-1
d_gene: -
v_gene: TRBV10-3
CDR3aa: AISDTGSSSYNEQF

j_gene: TRBJ1-6
d_gene: -
v_gene: TRBV5-1
CDR3aa: ASSFEQGRSPLH

j_gene: TRBJ2-1
d_gene: -
v_gene: TRBV29-1
CDR3aa: SVGRINRGNEQF

j_gene: TRBJ1-6
d_gene: -
v_gene: TRBV20-1
CDR3aa: SARDQGLMNSPLH

j_gene: TRBJ2-5
d_gene: -
v_gene: TRBV6-1
CDR3aa: ASSEGASASETQY

j_gene: TRBJ1-2
d_gene: -
v_gene: TRBV13
CDR3aa: ASSQGPIYGYT

j_gene: TRBJ1-1
d_gene: -
v_gene: TRBV20-1
CDR3aa: STLGGTNTEAF

j_gene: TRBJ2-1
d_gene: -
v_gene: TRBV7-6
CDR3aa: ASSFAGSSSYNEQF

j_gene: TRBJ2-3
d_gene: -
v_gene: TRBV5-1
CDR3aa: ASSLATDYPSTDTQY

j_gene: TRBJ1-2
d_gene: -
v_gene: TRBV1
CDR3aa: TSSQDNGDSALEGYT

j_gene: TRBJ2-7
d_gene: -
v_gene: TRBV10-3
CDR3aa: AISESPWDEQY

j_gene: TRBJ2-7
d_gene: -
v_gene: TRBV12-3/TRBV12-4
CDR3aa: ASSFWADYEQY

j_gene: TRBJ2-1
d_gene: TRBD2
v_gene: TRBV4-3
CDR3aa: ASSQGPGGRGTYNEQF

j_gene: TRBJ2-2
d_gene: TRBD1
v_gene: TRBV24-1
CDR3aa: ATSVPTGTTSHTGELF

j_gene: TRBJ1-6
d_gene: -
v_gene: TRBV5-1
CDR3aa: ASSLGQALH

j_gene: TRBJ1-3
d_gene: TRBD1
v_gene: TRBV6-6
CDR3aa: ASCTGGSGNTIY

j_gene: TRBJ1-1
d_gene: -
v_gene: TRBV29-1
CDR3aa: SVESPPMNTEAF

j_gene: TRBJ1-1
d_gene: -
v_gene: TRBV6-6
CDR3aa: ASSYSWYTEAF

j_gene: TRBJ2-7
d_gene: -
v_gene: TRBV29-1
CDR3aa: SGTLPPNEQY

j_gene: TRBJ2-5
d_gene: -
v_gene: TRBV20-1
CDR3aa: SAPLVGGSGTQY

j_gene: TRBJ2-1
d_gene: -
v_gene: TRBV19
CDR3aa: ASTVSLSSYNEQF

j_gene: TRBJ2-2
d_gene: TRBD1
v_gene: TRBV2
CDR3aa: ASRPAPGQGTGELF

j_gene: TRBJ2-7
d_gene: TRBD1
v_gene: TRBV25-1
CDR3aa: ASRSPGGPYEQY

j_gene: TRBJ2-3
d_gene: TRBD1
v_gene: TRBV11-2
CDR3aa: ASSPAGQGVRTDTQY

j_gene: TRBJ1-2
d_gene: TRBD1
v_gene: TRBV27
CDR3aa: ASSVAGGNYGYT

j_gene: TRBJ1-4
d_gene: -
v_gene: TRBV7-2
CDR3aa: ASSARAEKLF